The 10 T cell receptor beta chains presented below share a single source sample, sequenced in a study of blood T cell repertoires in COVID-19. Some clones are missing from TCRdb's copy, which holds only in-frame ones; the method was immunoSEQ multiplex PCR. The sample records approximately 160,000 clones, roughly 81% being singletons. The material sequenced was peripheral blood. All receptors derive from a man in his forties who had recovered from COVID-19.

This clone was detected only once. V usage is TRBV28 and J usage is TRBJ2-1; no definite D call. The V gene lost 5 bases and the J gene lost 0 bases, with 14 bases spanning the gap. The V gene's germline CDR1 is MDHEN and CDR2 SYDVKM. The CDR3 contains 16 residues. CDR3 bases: TGTGCCAGCAGTCCTACTTCGTTAAGCTCCTACAATGAGCAGTTCTTC. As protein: CASSPTSLSSYNEQFF. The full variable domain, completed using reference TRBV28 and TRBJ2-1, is DVKVTQSSRYLVKRTGEKVFLECVQDMDHENMFWYRQDPGLGLRLIYFSYDVKMKEKGDIPEGYSVSREKKERFSLILESASTNQTSMYLCASSPTSLSSYNEQFFGPGTRLTVL.

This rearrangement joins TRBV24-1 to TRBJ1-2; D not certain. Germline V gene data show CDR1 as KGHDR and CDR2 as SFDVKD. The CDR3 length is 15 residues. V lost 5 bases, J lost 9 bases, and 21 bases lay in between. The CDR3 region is CATSGAGRASDRYTF. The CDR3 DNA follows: TGTGCCACCAGTGGGGCAGGCCGAGCCTCAGATCGCTACACCTTC.

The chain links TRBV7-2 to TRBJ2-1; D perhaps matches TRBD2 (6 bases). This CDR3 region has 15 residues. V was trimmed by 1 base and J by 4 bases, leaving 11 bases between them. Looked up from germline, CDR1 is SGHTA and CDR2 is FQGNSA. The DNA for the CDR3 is TGTGCCAGCAGCTTAGGCGGGATCCTTTACAATGAGCAGTTCTTC. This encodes CASSLGGILYNEQFF.

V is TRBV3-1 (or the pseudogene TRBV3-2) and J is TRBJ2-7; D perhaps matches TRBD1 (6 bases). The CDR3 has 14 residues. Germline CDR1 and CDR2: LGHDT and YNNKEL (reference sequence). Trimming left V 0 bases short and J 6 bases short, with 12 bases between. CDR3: CASSQDWGHVEQYF. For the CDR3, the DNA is TGTGCCAGCAGCCAAGACTGGGGGCACGTCGAGCAGTACTTC.

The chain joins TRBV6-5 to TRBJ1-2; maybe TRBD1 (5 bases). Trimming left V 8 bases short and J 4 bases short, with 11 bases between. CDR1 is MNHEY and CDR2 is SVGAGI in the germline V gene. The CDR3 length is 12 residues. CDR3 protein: CASASTVYGYTF. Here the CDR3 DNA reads TGTGCCAGCGCTTCGACAGTCTATGGCTACACCTTC.

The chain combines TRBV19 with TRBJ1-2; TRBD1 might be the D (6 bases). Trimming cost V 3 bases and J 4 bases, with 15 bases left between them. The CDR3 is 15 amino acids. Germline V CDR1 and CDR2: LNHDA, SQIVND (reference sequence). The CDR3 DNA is TGTGCCAGTAGTATGGGGGGGCCCGGTAGCTATGGCTACACCTTC. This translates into CASSMGGPGSYGYTF.

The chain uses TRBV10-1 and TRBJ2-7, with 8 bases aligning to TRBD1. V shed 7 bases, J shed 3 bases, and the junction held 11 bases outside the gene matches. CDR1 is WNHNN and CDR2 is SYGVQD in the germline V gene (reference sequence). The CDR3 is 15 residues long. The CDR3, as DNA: TGCGCCAGCACCCGAGGACAGGGCGGGCGCTACGAGCAGTACTTC. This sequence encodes CASTRGQGGRYEQYF.

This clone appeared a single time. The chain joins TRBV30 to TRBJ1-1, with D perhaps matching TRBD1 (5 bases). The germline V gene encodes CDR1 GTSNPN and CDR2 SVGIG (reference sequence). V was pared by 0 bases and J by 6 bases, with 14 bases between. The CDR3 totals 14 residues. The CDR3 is CAWSVWPQGAEAFF. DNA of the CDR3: TGTGCCTGGAGTGTATGGCCGCAAGGGGCTGAAGCTTTCTTT.

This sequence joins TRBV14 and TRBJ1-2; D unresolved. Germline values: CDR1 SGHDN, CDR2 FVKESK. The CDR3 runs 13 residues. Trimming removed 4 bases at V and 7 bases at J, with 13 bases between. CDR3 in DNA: TGTGCCAGCAGCCCTATCCTTCACGGTGGCTACACCTTC. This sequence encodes CASSPILHGGYTF.

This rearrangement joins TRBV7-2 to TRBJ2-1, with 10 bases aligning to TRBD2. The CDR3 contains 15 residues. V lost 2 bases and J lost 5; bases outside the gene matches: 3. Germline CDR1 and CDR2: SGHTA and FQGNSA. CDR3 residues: CASSLPAGGHNEQFF. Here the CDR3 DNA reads TGTGCCAGCAGCTTACCAGCGGGGGGGCACAATGAGCAGTTCTTC.